The 26 T cell receptor beta chains listed next were all sequenced from one sample in a study of glioma-infiltrating T cells after dendritic cell vaccination. Profiling relied on immunoSEQ multiplex PCR, and the TCRdb table lists in-frame clones only, not all of them. The sample contains tens of thousands of clones, around 86% of which appear only once. Specified time point: after dendritic cell vaccination, including at tumor progression/relapse. The sequences come from blood, collected after dendritic cell vaccination. The receptors here all came from a human donor with glioblastoma.

The V gene is TRBV2, the J gene TRBJ2-2; TRBD1 matches at 9 bases. This CDR3 contains 15 residues. The ends lost 5 bases at V and 5 bases at J; junction bases unmatched: 6. Per the germline V gene, CDR1 is SNHLY and CDR2 is FYNNEI. CDR3 residues: CASSTKGQGTGELFF. CDR3 coding DNA: TGTGCCAGCAGTACGAAGGGACAGGGAACCGGGGAGCTGTTTTTT.

The chain couples TRBV14 to TRBJ1-2; D not certain. CDR3 length equals 14 residues. The germline V gene has CDR1 SGHDN and CDR2 FVKESK. V shed 2 bases and J shed 8 bases, with 15 bases lying between them. The CDR3 coding sequence is TGTGCCAGCAGCCAACTCGAACATACGGGAGGCTACACCTTC. Its translation: CASSQLEHTGGYTF.

This chain links TRBV6-8 with TRBJ1-1, with a possible D match to TRBD1 (5 bases). CDR1 MNHGY and CDR2 SAAAGT come from the germline V gene. CDR3 length: 15 amino acids. V gave up 6 bases and J gave up 6 bases, with 20 bases separating them. This chain's CDR3 is CASRSPGAGGPEAFF. CDR3 DNA: TGTGCCAGCAGGTCACCCGGGGCCGGAGGGCCTGAAGCTTTCTTT.

V and J are TRBV6-1 and TRBJ1-4, with D possibly matching TRBD1 (5 bases). Per the germline V gene, CDR1 is MNHNS and CDR2 is SASEGT. Between the trimmed V and J ends, which lost 11 bases and 3 bases, there was a span of 13 bases. The CDR3 is 13 amino acids. CDR3: CAGARESNEKLFF. CDR3 DNA: TGTGCCGGGGCCCGAGAGTCTAATGAAAAACTGTTTTTT.

Here the CDR3 reads CASSQETAYEQYF. Written as DNA, the CDR3 is TGCGCCAGCAGCCAAGAAACAGCCTACGAGCAGTACTTC. J is TRBJ2-5 and V is TRBV4-3; D is unclear. The DNA matches TRBJ2-7 better at its end, which makes the J call doubtful. CDR1 and CDR2 from the germline V gene are LGHNA and YSLEER. The CDR3 contains 13 residues.

CDR3 protein: CASSLAYPGTGTYEQYF. CDR3 nucleotides: TGTGCCAGCAGCTTAGCGTACCCCGGGACAGGGACCTACGAGCAGTACTTC. The chain recombines TRBV7-8 with TRBJ2-7; 9 bases map to TRBD1. Per germline, CDR1 SGHVS and CDR2 FQNEAQ. The J segment lost 2 bases and the V segment lost 0 bases, leaving 8 bases of the junction unmatched. The CDR3 spans 17 residues.

This chain connects TRBV19 to TRBJ1-1; 9 nucleotides line up with TRBD1. The V gene's germline CDR1 is LNHDA and CDR2 SQIVND (reference sequence). The trim removed 11 bases at V and 1 base at J, leaving 26 bases unmatched. CDR3 length: 20 amino acids. CDR3 in amino acids: CAPPKEGQGPVSLSNTEAFF. DNA for the CDR3: TGTGCCCCCCCCAAAGAGGGACAGGGCCCCGTCTCGTTGTCGAACACTGAAGCTTTCTTT. The variable domain in full, with the rest retrieved from reference TRBV19 and TRBJ1-1, is DGGITQSPKYLFRKEGQNVTLSCEQNLNHDAMYWYRQDPGQGLRLIYYSQIVNDFQKGDIAEGYSVSREKKESFPLTVTSAQKNPTAFYLCAPPKEGQGPVSLSNTEAFFGQGTRLTVV.

This clone was found a few times. V is TRBV5-1 and J is TRBJ2-5; 11 bases match TRBD1. V shed 4 bases and J 0 bases; nucleotides not matched to a gene: 5. Germline CDR1 is SGHRS and CDR2 is YFSETQ. The CDR3 covers 16 residues. The CDR3 DNA follows: TGCGCCAGCAGCGCCGGGACAGGGGGTTACCAAGAGACCCAGTACTTC. Amino acid sequence: CASSAGTGGYQETQYF.

This sequence joins TRBV5-1 and TRBJ2-1, with D hard to call. Looked up from germline, CDR1 is SGHRS and CDR2 is YFSETQ. The CDR3 has 12 amino acids. The ends were cut back, 4 bases at V and 8 bases at J, with 10 bases in the middle. The CDR3 loop is CASSDIEDEQFF. The CDR3 DNA sequence: TGCGCCAGCAGCGATATTGAGGATGAGCAGTTCTTC.

This rearrangement joins TRBV4-1 to TRBJ1-2; D remains ambiguous. This CDR3 has 13 amino acids. Per the germline V gene, CDR1 is MGHRA and CDR2 is YSYEKL. V lost 4 bases, J lost 5 bases, and 11 bases lay in between. The CDR3 DNA follows: TGCGCCAGCAGCCCCCGGAGGGCGTATGGCTACACCTTC. This sequence encodes CASSPRRAYGYTF.

The V and J genes are TRBV18 and TRBJ1-1; D ambiguous. V shed 3 bases and J shed 6 bases, with 8 bases lying between them. The CDR3 is 12 amino acids. The germline gives CDR1 KGHSH, CDR2 LQKENI. Here the CDR3 reads CASSPRHSEAFF. The CDR3 region has the DNA TGTGCCAGCTCACCGCGACACTCTGAAGCTTTCTTT.

The chain has TRBV4-2 and TRBJ2-1; D is unresolved. The CDR3 extends over 14 amino acids. Germline V gene lookup returns CDR1 LGHNA and CDR2 YNFKEQ. The V end was cut by 9 bases, the J end by 5 bases, with 17 bases between. The CDR3: CARPGRDNHNEQFF. The DNA of the CDR3 is TGTGCCAGGCCTGGGCGCGACAATCACAATGAGCAGTTCTTC.

The gene calls are TRBV6-1 and TRBJ2-5, with 11 nucleotides matching TRBD1. The J call may be mistaken, given a closer DNA end match to TRBJ2-7. This CDR3 contains 15 residues. Germline CDR1 reads MNHNS; CDR2 reads SASEGT. DNA of the CDR3: TGTGCCAGCAGTGAATTGGGGACAGGGGGTACCGAGCAGTACTTC. Translated: CASSELGTGGTEQYF.

V and J are TRBV7-9 and TRBJ2-3, with 11 bases identical to TRBD2. The CDR3 loop spans 16 amino acids. Germline V lookup: CDR1 SEHNR, CDR2 FQNEAQ (reference sequence). The V and J ends lost 5 bases and 5 bases, in that order; junction bases with no gene match: 9. This CDR3 is CASSLSGGGPLDTQYF. The CDR3 nucleotides read TGTGCCAGCAGCCTTAGCGGGGGGGGCCCCTTAGATACGCAGTATTTT.

This clone was recorded a few times. The chain uses TRBV7-8 and TRBJ1-4, with TRBD1 matching 7 bases. The CDR3 length is 12 residues. V gave up 5 bases and J gave up 12 bases; unmatched junction bases: 6. Germline V gene data show CDR1 as SGHVS and CDR2 as FQNEAQ. The CDR3 is CASSRFDRELFF. The DNA of the CDR3 is TGTGCCAGCAGCCGGTTTGACAGGGAACTGTTTTTT.

V usage is TRBV27 and J usage is TRBJ1-5; TRBD1 matches 7 bases. With V trimmed by 7 bases and J by 4 bases, 4 bases remained unmatched. The CDR3 is 13 amino acids. CDR1 MNHEY and CDR2 SMNVEV come from the germline V gene (reference sequence). Here the CDR3 DNA reads TGTGCCAGCAAGGGGGCGTGGAATCAGCCCCAGCATTTT. Protein sequence: CASKGAWNQPQHF.

The chain recombines TRBV29-1 with TRBJ2-5; 12 nucleotides align to TRBD2. V trimming: 0 bases; J trimming: 5 bases; junction bases outside the gene matches: 4. Germline V gives CDR1 SQVTM, CDR2 ANQGSEA. This CDR3 is 15 amino acids long. CDR3 coding DNA: TGCAGCGTTGAAGACCCTGGACTAGCGGGGGAGACCCAGTACTTC. This codes for CSVEDPGLAGETQYF. The full variable domain, its missing parts supplied by reference TRBV29-1 and TRBJ2-5, is SAVISQKPSRDICQRGTSLTIQCQVDSQVTMMFWYRQQPGQSLTLIATANQGSEATYESGFVIDKFPISRPNLTFSTLTVSNMSPEDSSIYLCSVEDPGLAGETQYFGPGTRLLVL.

V usage is TRBV28 and J usage is TRBJ2-1; 7 nucleotides line up with TRBD2. The CDR3 spans 15 residues. The J segment lost 4 bases and the V segment lost 4 bases, leaving 7 bases of the junction unmatched. Germline CDR1 reads MDHEN; CDR2 reads SYDVKM. The CDR3 here is CASSSGTKAYNEQFF. In DNA form, the CDR3 reads TGTGCCAGCAGTTCCGGGACTAAGGCTTACAATGAGCAGTTCTTC.

The CDR3 DNA is TGCGCCAGCAGCCAAGGCATACAGGGATACACCTACGAGCAGTACTTC. This sequence encodes CASSQGIQGYTYEQYF. J is TRBJ2-7 and V is TRBV4-1, with D perhaps TRBD1 (6 bases). There are 16 residues in the CDR3. The V gene's germline CDR1 is MGHRA and CDR2 YSYEKL. With 1 base removed from V and 2 bases from J, the gap between germline ends came to 15 bases.

V gene TRBV19 combines with J gene TRBJ1-1; 9 nucleotides line up with TRBD1. Germline V CDR1 and CDR2: LNHDA, SQIVND (reference sequence). Germline trimming cut 8 bases from V and 0 bases from J; bases unmatched to any gene: 10. The CDR3 is 16 amino acids. This CDR3 is CASGTRGQGLNTEAFF. CDR3 DNA sequence: TGTGCCAGTGGTACCCGGGGACAGGGCTTGAACACTGAAGCTTTCTTT.

V and J are TRBV29-1 and TRBJ2-3, with 7 bases identical to TRBD1. V gave up 3 bases and J gave up 3 bases; unmatched junction bases: 0. The CDR3 covers 12 residues. Germline CDR1 is SQVTM and CDR2 is ANQGSEA. The CDR3 DNA reads as TGCAGCGTTGAGGGACAGACAGATACGCAGTATTTT. Translation gives CSVEGQTDTQYF.

The gene calls are TRBV27 and TRBJ2-1; D might be TRBD2 (6 bases). Germline V gives CDR1 MNHEY, CDR2 SMNVEV (reference sequence). The V and J ends lost 6 bases and 2 bases respectively, with 14 bases between them. This CDR3 spans 15 amino acids. In nucleotides, the CDR3 is TGTGCCAGCAGCTTGGGAGGCGGCCCCTACAATGAGCAGTTCTTC. Its protein is CASSLGGGPYNEQFF.

The chain employs TRBV30 and TRBJ1-2, with D maybe TRBD1 (5 bases). Germline CDR1 is GTSNPN and CDR2 is SVGIG (reference sequence). This CDR3 is built from 14 residues. Trimming shortened V by 3 bases and J by 6 bases, and 17 bases separated the two germline ends. Here the CDR3 DNA reads TGTGCCTGGAGCCGCCGGGACGGGGGGGATGGCTACACCTTC. It encodes CAWSRRDGGDGYTF.

J is TRBJ1-1 and V is TRBV7-9; D is undetermined. The CDR3 is made up of 15 amino acids. Germline V gene lookup returns CDR1 SEHNR and CDR2 FQNEAQ (reference sequence). The V gene lost 5 bases and the J gene lost 3 bases, with 16 bases spanning the gap. The DNA of the CDR3 is TGTGCCAGCAGCCATCAGAGCGGCGGGGACACTGAAGCTTTCTTT. This codes for CASSHQSGGDTEAFF.

This clone was detected only a few times. The rearrangement uses TRBV2 and TRBJ1-2; D may be TRBD1 (6 bases). Germline V gene data show CDR1 as SNHLY and CDR2 as FYNNEI. Trimming took 3 bases from V and 4 from J, leaving 15 bases between them. The CDR3 consists of 15 residues. The CDR3 region has the DNA TGTGCCAGCAGTGATAGGGCCCGAGGGGGCTATGGCTACACCTTC. Its translation: CASSDRARGGYGYTF.

V gene TRBV5-6 combines with J gene TRBJ1-3, with D possibly TRBD1 on 5 matching bases. Germline CDR1 is SGHDT and CDR2 is YYEEEE. The V end lost 3 bases, the J end lost 2 bases, and 15 bases lay between the germline ends. The CDR3 runs to 16 residues. The CDR3 sequence is CASSWGRGATGNTIYF. Written as DNA, the CDR3 is TGTGCCAGCAGCTGGGGGAGGGGCGCGACTGGAAACACCATATATTTT. Based on the CDR3 plus reference TRBV5-6 and TRBJ1-3, the full variable domain is DAGVTQSPTHLIKTRGQQVTLRCSPKSGHDTVSWYQQALGQGPQFIFQYYEEEERQRGNFPDRFSGHQFPNYSSELNVNALLLGDSALYLCASSWGRGATGNTIYFGEGSWLTVV.